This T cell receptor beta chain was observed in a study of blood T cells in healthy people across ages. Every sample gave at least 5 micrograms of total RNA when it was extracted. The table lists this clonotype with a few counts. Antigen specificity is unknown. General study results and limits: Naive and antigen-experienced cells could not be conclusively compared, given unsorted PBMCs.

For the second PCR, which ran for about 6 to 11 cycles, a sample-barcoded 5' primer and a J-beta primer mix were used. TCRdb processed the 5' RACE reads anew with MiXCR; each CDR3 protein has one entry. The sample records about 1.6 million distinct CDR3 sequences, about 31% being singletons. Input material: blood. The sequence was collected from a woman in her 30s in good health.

The CDR3 DNA reads TGTGCCAGCAGCTTAAGGGTGAGCGAGCAGTACTTC. It translates to CASSLRVSEQYF. This chain uses TRBV7-2 with TRBJ2-7; D gene uncertain. V was shortened by 2 bases and J by 6 bases, with 8 bases between the two germline ends. The CDR3 consists of 12 residues. Germline assignment: CDR1 SGHTA and CDR2 FQGNSA.